Each of the 30 T cell receptor beta chains below was sequenced from the same sample in a study of T cell responses to AZD1222 COVID-19 vaccine. Generated by immunoSEQ multiplex PCR, the TCRdb table keeps only in-frame clones and is missing some. The table has around 75,000 clones, about 91% seen once. The starting material was peripheral blood, obtained 28 days after the second dose of the MenACWY control vaccine. Receptor source: an adult who received the MenACWY meningococcal vaccine as a control.

The rearrangement links TRBV5-4 to TRBJ1-1; D is undetermined. Germline values: CDR1 SGHNT, CDR2 YYREEE (reference sequence). The V and J ends lost 2 bases and 2 bases respectively, with 4 bases between them. This CDR3 has 12 amino acids. The CDR3 DNA follows: TGTGCCAGCAGCTTAAGAAACACTGAAGCTTTCTTT. This encodes CASSLRNTEAFF.

The rearrangement uses TRBV6-5 and TRBJ2-7; 7 bases agree with TRBD1. This CDR3 is 16 amino acids long. Trimming removed 4 bases from V and 4 bases from J; junction bases left unmatched: 13. The germline V gene has CDR1 MNHEY and CDR2 SVGAGI. The CDR3 nucleotides are TGTGCCAGCAGTTTCACCCCAGGACAGGATTGGTACGAGCAGTACTTC. Protein sequence: CASSFTPGQDWYEQYF.

This clone was detected many times. V gene TRBV4-3 combines with J gene TRBJ2-6; D is unclear. V lost 4 bases and J lost 0, with 4 bases in between. The CDR3 has 14 amino acids. Germline V gene lookup returns CDR1 LGHNA and CDR2 YSLEER. The CDR3 spells CASSPNSGANVLTF. DNA for the CDR3: TGCGCCAGCAGCCCCAACTCTGGGGCCAACGTCCTGACTTTC.

This clone was seen once. V and J are TRBV6-5 and TRBJ2-5; 7 bases line up with TRBD2. Germline CDR1 MNHEY, CDR2 SVGAGI. The length of the CDR3 is 13 residues. Unmatched junction bases numbered 5, after V lost 6 bases and J lost 4 bases. The CDR3 nucleotides are TGTGCCAGCAGCAAGCGGGGAAGAGAGACCCAGTACTTC. Its translation is CASSKRGRETQYF.

This rearrangement joins TRBV7-2 to TRBJ2-7; D uncertain. The CDR3 sequence is 14 residues long. The V end lost 1 base, the J end lost 4 bases, and 11 bases lay between the germline ends. Germline V gene data show CDR1 as SGHTA and CDR2 as FQGNSA. CDR3 sequence: CASSLVAQQYEQYF. In DNA form, the CDR3 reads TGTGCCAGCAGCTTAGTGGCCCAGCAATACGAGCAGTACTTC.

The chain joins TRBV7-8 to TRBJ2-5; TRBD2 aligns across 11 bases. The germline CDR1 and CDR2 sequences are SGHVS and FQNEAQ. CDR3 length equals 17 residues. Trimming removed 4 bases from V and 3 bases from J; junction bases left unmatched: 10. In DNA, the CDR3 is TGTGCCAGCAGCTCCACAACAAGACTAGCGGGAAAAGAGACCCAGTACTTC. The encoded protein is CASSSTTRLAGKETQYF.

The chain recombines TRBV6-5 with TRBJ1-3; 7 bases align to TRBD1. The length of the CDR3 is 14 residues. Germline CDR1 reads MNHEY; CDR2 reads SVGAGI. With V trimmed by 6 bases and J by 3 bases, 5 bases remained unmatched. The DNA for the CDR3 is TGTGCCAGCAGGGGCGCAGGGGGTGGAAACACCATATATTTT. As protein: CASRGAGGGNTIYF.

This chain links TRBV18 with TRBJ1-5, with TRBD1 matching 9 bases. There are 15 residues in the CDR3. The V segment lost 3 bases and the J segment 6 bases; nucleotides outside the gene matches: 6. Germline CDR1 and CDR2: KGHSH and LQKENI. CDR3 nucleotides: TGTGCCAGCTCACCCGGGACAGGGATGGGTCAGCCCCAGCATTTT. Protein: CASSPGTGMGQPQHF.

The rearrangement joins TRBV6-5 to TRBJ2-2; D is unclear. This CDR3 is 13 amino acids long. V was trimmed by 5 bases and J by 5 bases, leaving 9 bases between them. The germline gives CDR1 MNHEY, CDR2 SVGAGI. In nucleotides, the CDR3 is TGTGCCAGCAGTAAAAAGGAAACCGGGGAGCTGTTTTTT. Its translation is CASSKKETGELFF.

V gene TRBV5-4 combines with J gene TRBJ2-1, with 7 bases that match TRBD1. The CDR3 is 14 residues long. Germline V gene sequence: CDR1 SGHNT, CDR2 YYREEE (reference sequence). Germline trimming cut 3 bases from V and 9 bases from J; bases unmatched to any gene: 9. The CDR3: CASSWSQGWPEQFF. In DNA, the CDR3 is TGTGCCAGCAGCTGGTCACAGGGGTGGCCTGAGCAGTTCTTC.

The V call is TRBV7-2, the J call TRBJ2-7, with 7 bases aligning to TRBD1. Trimming cost V 0 bases and J 4 bases; bases outside gene matches: 6. Germline lookup yields CDR1 SGHTA and CDR2 FQGNSA. The CDR3 covers 15 residues. The CDR3 here is CASSLATGESYEQYF. CDR3 DNA: TGTGCCAGCAGCTTAGCAACAGGGGAATCGTACGAGCAGTACTTC.

The chain employs TRBV7-9 and TRBJ2-2; no clear D. The CDR3 is 13 residues long. V was trimmed by 2 bases and J by 2 bases, leaving 3 bases between them. Germline V gives CDR1 SEHNR, CDR2 FQNEAQ (reference sequence). The CDR3 here is CASSLLNTGELFF. For the CDR3, the DNA is TGTGCCAGCAGCTTACTAAACACCGGGGAGCTGTTTTTT. The full variable domain, with the rest looked up from reference TRBV7-9 and TRBJ2-2, is DTGVSQNPRHKITKRGQNVTFRCDPISEHNRLYWYRQTLGQGPEFLTYFQNEAQLEKSRLLSDRFSAERPKGSFSTLEIQRTEQGDSAMYLCASSLLNTGELFFGEGSRLTVL.

The chain recombines TRBV6-4 with TRBJ1-6; D gene uncertain. This CDR3 spans 14 amino acids. The ends were cut back, 4 bases at V and 6 bases at J, with 10 bases in the middle. Germline values: CDR1 MRHNA, CDR2 SNTAGT. This CDR3 reads CASSATATNSPLHF. Here the CDR3 DNA reads TGTGCCAGCAGTGCAACAGCAACTAATTCACCCCTCCACTTT.

The chain recombines TRBV18 with TRBJ1-5; D is uncertain. This CDR3 has 13 residues. V lost 4 bases and J 5 bases, leaving 9 bases between the germline ends. Germline CDR1 reads KGHSH; CDR2 reads LQKENI. Here the CDR3 reads CASSQGGDQPQHF. CDR3 bases: TGTGCCAGCTCACAGGGTGGAGATCAGCCCCAGCATTTT. Looking up the rest from reference TRBV18 and TRBJ1-5 gives the full variable domain: NAGVMQNPRHLVRRRGQEARLRCSPMKGHSHVYWYRQLPEEGLKFMVYLQKENIIDESGMPKERFSAEFPKEGPSILRIQQVVRGDSAAYFCASSQGGDQPQHFGDGTRLSIL.

This clone was detected only a few times. This chain connects TRBV19 to TRBJ1-5; 7 nucleotides match TRBD1. V was pared by 4 bases and J by 10 bases, with 22 bases of the junction left unmatched. In germline, CDR1 is LNHDA, CDR2 SQIVND (reference sequence). The CDR3 is made up of 18 amino acids. DNA of the CDR3: TGTGCCAGTAGTAGAGAACAGGGGACGGGAATTAAGATTCGACCCCAGCATTTT. Its translation is CASSREQGTGIKIRPQHF.

This chain connects TRBV19 to TRBJ2-5; no firm D call. The ends were cut back, 5 bases at V and 3 bases at J, with 16 bases in the middle. CDR1 is LNHDA and CDR2 is SQIVND in the germline V gene (reference sequence). This CDR3 region has 15 residues. The CDR3 reads CASSARSAAKETQYF. CDR3 bases: TGTGCCAGTAGTGCTAGGTCGGCCGCGAAAGAGACCCAGTACTTC.

The J gene is TRBJ1-2, the V gene TRBV30, with a weak D call TRBD1 (5 bases). This CDR3 region has 12 residues. V was trimmed by 5 bases and J by 8 bases, leaving 15 bases between them. Germline CDR1 GTSNPN, CDR2 SVGIG (reference sequence). The chain's CDR3 is CAWGGSLGGYTF. CDR3 in DNA: TGTGCCTGGGGGGGGTCCCTCGGAGGCTACACCTTC.

The V call is TRBV11-2, the J call TRBJ1-6; 7 bases agree with TRBD1. The germline V gene has CDR1 SGHAT and CDR2 FQNNGV. With V trimmed by 0 bases and J by 7 bases, 3 bases remained unmatched. The CDR3 has 15 residues. DNA for the CDR3: TGTGCCAGCAGCTTAGATCCAGGGGGGAATTCACCCCTCCACTTT. Its translation: CASSLDPGGNSPLHF.

The gene calls are TRBV7-2 and TRBJ1-6; a possible D gene is TRBD1 (5 bases). This CDR3 contains 17 residues. Germline V gene sequence: CDR1 SGHTA, CDR2 FQGNSA. V dropped 0 bases and J dropped 0 bases, with 9 bases sitting between them. This CDR3 reads CASSLAGTSSYNSPLHF. CDR3 bases: TGTGCCAGCAGCTTAGCAGGGACCAGCTCCTATAATTCACCCCTCCACTTT.

This clone was recorded only once. J is TRBJ2-2 and V is TRBV30, with D tentatively TRBD2 (6 bases). V lost 3 bases and J lost 5, with 13 bases in between. CDR1 is GTSNPN, CDR2 SVGIG, per germline (reference sequence). The CDR3 runs to 14 residues. The chain's CDR3 is CAWSGGLQTGELFF. In nucleotides, the CDR3 is TGTGCCTGGAGCGGGGGACTTCAAACCGGGGAGCTGTTTTTT.

This clone was seen only a few times. The rearrangement links TRBV3-1 (or the pseudogene TRBV3-2) to TRBJ2-5, with 7 nucleotides matching TRBD1. The germline V gene has CDR1 LGHDT and CDR2 YNNKEL (reference sequence). CDR3 size: 15 residues. V trimming: 1 base; J trimming: 4 bases; junction bases outside the gene matches: 6. This CDR3 is CASSQATPGGETQYF. The DNA for the CDR3 is TGTGCCAGCAGCCAAGCGACCCCAGGGGGAGAGACCCAGTACTTC.

J is TRBJ2-6 and V is TRBV5-5, with no clear D. There are 13 residues in the CDR3. V lost 1 base to trimming and J lost 3 bases, with 2 bases between them. The germline V gene has CDR1 SGHKS and CDR2 YYEKEE (reference sequence). The CDR3 bases are TGTGCCAGCAGCTTGAATGGGGCCAACGTCCTGACTTTC. Translation: CASSLNGANVLTF.

This clone was seen a handful of times. This chain joins TRBV6-6 and TRBJ2-7; TRBD2 is a possible D gene (6 bases). Germline V gives CDR1 MNHNY, CDR2 SVGAGI (reference sequence). The CDR3 runs to 13 residues. With 2 bases removed from V and 7 bases from J, the gap between germline ends came to 12 bases. CDR3 sequence reads: CASSYNRRGEQYF. The CDR3 DNA is TGTGCCAGCAGTTACAATAGGCGGGGTGAGCAGTACTTC.

The chain recombines TRBV5-3 with TRBJ2-7; 9 bases agree with TRBD1. TRBV5-3 is noted as an ORF with a role that remains uncertain. Trimming at V came to 3 bases and at J to 4 bases, leaving 5 bases not matched to a gene. There are 14 residues in the CDR3. CDR3 residues: CARSWPGQGYEQYF. DNA for the CDR3: TGTGCCAGAAGCTGGCCGGGACAGGGATACGAGCAGTACTTC.

V usage is TRBV7-9 and J usage is TRBJ2-5, with TRBD1 matching over 7 bases. The CDR3 spans 16 residues. J gave up 7 bases and V 4 bases, and 15 bases lay outside the gene matches. Germline V lookup: CDR1 SEHNR, CDR2 FQNEAQ (reference sequence). CDR3 nucleotide sequence: TGTGCCAGCAGCTCGGACCGGGACAGTCCCTCAAGGACCCAGTACTTC. It codes for CASSSDRDSPSRTQYF.

This clone occurred once. The DNA is left out, because the CDR3 cannot be placed on it with certainty; the CDR3 is given as TCRdb lists it. The CDR3 reads CATGAAHLRFF. The chain is built from TRBV19 and TRBJ2-1; no check of the table's D call, TRBD2, against the DNA was made. Inclusive of both ends, the CDR3 amounts to 11 amino acids. Germline loops: CDR1 LNHDA, CDR2 SQIVND (reference sequence).

V gene TRBV4-2 combines with J gene TRBJ2-1; 14 nucleotides agree with TRBD2. The CDR3 has 18 amino acids. With 5 bases clipped from V and 1 base from J, the junction kept 7 bases outside the gene matches. Per germline, CDR1 LGHNA and CDR2 YNFKEQ. CDR3 sequence: CASSFSTSGGVSYNEQFF. The CDR3 DNA reads TGTGCCAGCAGCTTCTCGACTAGCGGGGGGGTTTCCTACAATGAGCAGTTCTTC.

In the case of this clone: Given the absence of the conserved phenylalanine or tryptophan at the CDR3 end, a read error is likely. The limits of the CDR3 on the DNA are not certain, so only TCRdb's listed CDR3 is given. The CDR3 loop reads CASRGGTSGTL. The chain uses TRBV6-5 and TRBJ2-7; the table assigns TRBD2, which was not confirmed against the DNA. A total of 11 residues make up the CDR3, ends included. The germline V gene has CDR1 MNHEY and CDR2 SVGAGI.

The chain employs TRBV9 and TRBJ2-7, with 8 positions matching TRBD2. J lost 2 bases, V lost 0 bases, and 4 bases had no gene match. This CDR3 region has 15 residues. Per the germline V gene, CDR1 is SGDLS and CDR2 is YYNGEE. CDR3 nucleotide sequence: TGTGCCAGCAGCGTAGCTTCGGGGGGGACCTACGAGCAGTACTTC. Encoded protein: CASSVASGGTYEQYF. The variable domain in full, with the rest retrieved from reference TRBV9 and TRBJ2-7, is DSGVTQTPKHLITATGQRVTLRCSPRSGDLSVYWYQQSLDQGLQFLIQYYNGEERAKGNILERFSAQQFPDLHSELNLSSLELGDSALYFCASSVASGGTYEQYFGPGTRLTVT.

This clone showed up just a few times. The chain combines TRBV7-8 with TRBJ2-5; D tentatively fits TRBD1 or TRBD2 (5 bases each). V lost 2 bases and J lost 5, with 24 bases in between. The CDR3 totals 18 residues. Germline-derived CDR1 and CDR2 are SGHVS and FQNEAQ. This chain's CDR3 is CASSLRQNQVGAGETQYF. Written as DNA, the CDR3 is TGTGCCAGCAGCTTAAGACAGAACCAAGTCGGGGCAGGGGAGACCCAGTACTTC. Variable domain in full (rest from reference TRBV7-8 and TRBJ2-5): GAGVSQSPRYKVAKRGQDVALRCDPISGHVSLFWYQQALGQGPEFLTYFQNEAQLDKSGLPSDRFFAERPEGSVSTLKIQRTQQEDSAVYLCASSLRQNQVGAGETQYFGPGTRLLVL.